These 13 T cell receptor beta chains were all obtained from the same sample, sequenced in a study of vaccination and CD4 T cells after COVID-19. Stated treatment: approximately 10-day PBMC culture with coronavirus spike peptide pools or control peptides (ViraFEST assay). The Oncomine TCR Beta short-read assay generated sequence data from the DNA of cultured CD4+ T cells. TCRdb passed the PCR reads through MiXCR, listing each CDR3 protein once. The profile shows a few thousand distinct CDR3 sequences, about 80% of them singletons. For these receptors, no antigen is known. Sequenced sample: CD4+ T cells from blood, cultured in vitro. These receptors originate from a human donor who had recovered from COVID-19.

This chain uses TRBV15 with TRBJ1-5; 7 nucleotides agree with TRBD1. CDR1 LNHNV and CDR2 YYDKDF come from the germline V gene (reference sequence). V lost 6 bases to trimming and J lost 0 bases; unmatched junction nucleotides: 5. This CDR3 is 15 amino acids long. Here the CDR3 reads CATSRDRHSNQPQHF. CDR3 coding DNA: TGTGCCACCAGTCGGGACAGACATAGCAATCAGCCCCAGCATTTT.

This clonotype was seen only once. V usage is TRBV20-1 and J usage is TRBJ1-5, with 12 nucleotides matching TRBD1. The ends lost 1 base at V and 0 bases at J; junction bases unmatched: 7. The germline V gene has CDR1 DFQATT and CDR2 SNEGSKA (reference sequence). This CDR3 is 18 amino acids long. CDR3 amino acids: CSARVRDRGRFSNQPQHF. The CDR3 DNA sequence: TGCAGTGCTAGAGTTCGGGACAGGGGGCGTTTTAGCAATCAGCCCCAGCATTTT.

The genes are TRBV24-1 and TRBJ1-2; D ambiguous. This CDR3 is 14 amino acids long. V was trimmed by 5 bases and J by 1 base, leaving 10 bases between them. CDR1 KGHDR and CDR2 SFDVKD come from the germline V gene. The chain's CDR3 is CATSAGFLNYGYTF. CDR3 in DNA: TGTGCCACCAGTGCAGGATTCCTTAACTATGGCTACACCTTC.

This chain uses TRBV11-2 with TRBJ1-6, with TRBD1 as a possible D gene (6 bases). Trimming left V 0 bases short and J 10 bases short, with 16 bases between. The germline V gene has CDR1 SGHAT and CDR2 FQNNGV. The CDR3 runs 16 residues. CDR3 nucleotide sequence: TGTGCCAGCAGCTTAGATCAGGGGAGGCTTGGGTCACCCCTCCACTTT. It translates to CASSLDQGRLGSPLHF.

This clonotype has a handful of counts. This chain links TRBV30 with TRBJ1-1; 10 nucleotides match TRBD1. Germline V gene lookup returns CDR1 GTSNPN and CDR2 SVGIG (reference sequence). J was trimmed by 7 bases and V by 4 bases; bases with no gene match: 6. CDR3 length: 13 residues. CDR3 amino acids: CAWTRQGAGEAFF. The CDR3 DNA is TGTGCCTGGACCCGACAGGGGGCCGGTGAAGCTTTCTTT.

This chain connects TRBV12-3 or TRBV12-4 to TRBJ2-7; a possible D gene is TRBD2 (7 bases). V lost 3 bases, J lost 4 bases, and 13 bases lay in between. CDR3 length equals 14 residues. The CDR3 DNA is TGTGCCAGCAGTTTTATGGGGGGGCCGTACGAGCAGTACTTC. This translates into CASSFMGGPYEQYF.

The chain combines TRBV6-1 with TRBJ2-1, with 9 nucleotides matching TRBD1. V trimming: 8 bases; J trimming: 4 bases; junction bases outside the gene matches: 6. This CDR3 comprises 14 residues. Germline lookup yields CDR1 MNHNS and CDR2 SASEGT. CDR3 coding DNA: TGTGCCAGCCTAGACGGGACAGGGTACAATGAGCAGTTCTTC. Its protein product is CASLDGTGYNEQFF.

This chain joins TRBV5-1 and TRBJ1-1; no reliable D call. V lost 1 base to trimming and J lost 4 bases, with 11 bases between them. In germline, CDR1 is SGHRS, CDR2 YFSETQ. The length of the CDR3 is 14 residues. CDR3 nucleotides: TGCGCCAGCAGCTTGTATGGAGGGAGCACTGAAGCTTTCTTT. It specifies CASSLYGGSTEAFF.

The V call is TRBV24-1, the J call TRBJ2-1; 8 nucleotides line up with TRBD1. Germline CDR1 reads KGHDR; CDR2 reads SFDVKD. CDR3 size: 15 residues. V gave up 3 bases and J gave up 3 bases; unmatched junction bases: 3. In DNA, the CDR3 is TGTGCCACCAGTGATCAGGGGGCAGGCTACAATGAGCAGTTCTTC. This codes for CATSDQGAGYNEQFF.

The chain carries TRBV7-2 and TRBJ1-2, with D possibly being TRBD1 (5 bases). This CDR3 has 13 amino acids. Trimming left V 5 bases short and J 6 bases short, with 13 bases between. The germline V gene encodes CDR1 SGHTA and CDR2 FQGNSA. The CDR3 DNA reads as TGTGCCAGCAGCCAGGGACCGCGGAATGGCTACACCTTC. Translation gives CASSQGPRNGYTF.

The CDR3 region has the DNA TGCAGCGTTGCAGGTTTGCGGAACACTGAAGCTTTCTTT. Its protein product is CSVAGLRNTEAFF. V usage is TRBV29-1 and J usage is TRBJ1-1; D gene ambiguous. Germline V gives CDR1 SQVTM, CDR2 ANQGSEA. The CDR3 is 13 residues long. V gave up 4 bases and J gave up 1 base, with 10 bases separating them.

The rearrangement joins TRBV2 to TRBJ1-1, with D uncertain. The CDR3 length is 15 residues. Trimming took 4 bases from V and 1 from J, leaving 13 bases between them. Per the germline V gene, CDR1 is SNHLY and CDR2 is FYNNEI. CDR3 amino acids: CASSAEGLGNTEAFF. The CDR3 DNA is TGTGCCAGCAGTGCCGAGGGTTTAGGGAACACTGAAGCTTTCTTT. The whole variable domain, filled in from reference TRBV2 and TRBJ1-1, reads EPEVTQTPSHQVTQMGQEVILRCVPISNHLYFYWYRQILGQKVEFLVSFYNNEISEKSEIFDDQFSVERPDGSNFTLKIRSTKLEDSAMYFCASSAEGLGNTEAFFGQGTRLTVV.

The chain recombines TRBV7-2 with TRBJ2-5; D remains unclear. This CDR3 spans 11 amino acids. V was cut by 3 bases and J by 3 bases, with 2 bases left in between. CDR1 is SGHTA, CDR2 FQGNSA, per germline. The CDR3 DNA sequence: TGTGCCAGCAGCTTTAAAGAGACCCAGTACTTC. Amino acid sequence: CASSFKETQYF. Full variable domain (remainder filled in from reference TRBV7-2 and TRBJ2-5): GAGVSQSPSNKVTEKGKDVELRCDPISGHTALYWYRQSLGQGLEFLIYFQGNSAPDKSGLPSDRFSAERTGGSVSTLTIQRTQQEDSAVYLCASSFKETQYFGPGTRLLVL.